This T cell receptor beta chain came from a study of blood T cell repertoires in COVID-19 (dated by TCRdb to the early 2020s). At the level of the whole study: The collaborator samples originated in the United States, Italy and Spain and spanned the acute and convalescent phases of COVID-19. The prospective study material was composed of cDNA or gDNA derived from T cells, B-cell-depleted T cells, or PBMCs. Where HLA class I and class II types were available, the types were taken from metadata supplied by the sample provider, not from assay-based typing. Subjects who had been exposed to COVID-19, were actively infected with it, or had recovered from it provided the deeply sampled blood TCRbeta repertoires that made up the dataset. The repertoires were released in a freely available public database intended as a resource for research on the immune response to SARS-CoV-2. A de-identified subject ID, COVID-19 status, age in years and sex were almost always included in the sample metadata. The samples were drawn from the first 160 participants of the ongoing ImmuneRACE study and from about 1,200 subjects provided by 6 global collaborators. The investigation overall reported the following: Clinical and demographic metadata were provided uncurated, with the amount varying by source and participant.

Notes on this clone: The antigen it recognizes is unknown. Base qualities were left out, and no much larger clone turns up one base away.

The immunoSEQ Assay, a bias-controlled multiplex PCR, was used to amplify TCRbeta CDR3 regions from genomic DNA. The authors processed their data as follows. The number of nucleated cells in each sample was estimated from the amplification of reference gene primers within the assay. To quantify the absolute abundance of each unique TCRbeta CDR3 rearrangement, sequence reads were collapsed and filtered. For each sample, productive Simpson clonality was calculated as the square root of Simpson's diversity index over productive rearrangements. TCRdb carries this immuneACCESS record with in-frame sequences only. Its versions omit some clonotypes, under half of them owing to an unresolved V gene in the studies checked, with the rest unexplained. V and J calls and clone size are those listed in that table; D and trimming were worked out from the DNA. The table for this sample lists 180,000 or so clones; approximately 88% of them were counted only once. The ten biggest clones cover 10% to 15% of the sample.

Participants in the prospective study were enrolled through a virtual design, were aged roughly 18 to 100 years, and lived in about 25 United States geographic areas. Cohort assignment in the prospective study relied on participant-reported clinical history from a screening survey and a study questionnaire. Recovered participants in ImmuneRACE Cohort 3 were defined by two consecutive negative NP/OP PCR tests, clearance by a healthcare professional, or resolution of symptoms. In the prospective study, mobile phlebotomists collected whole blood, serum and a nasopharyngeal or oropharyngeal swab from each participant. Additional blood draws and questionnaires over an approximately two-month period could optionally be provided by prospective study participants. Prospective study blood samples were shipped either frozen or at room temperature before DNA extraction. From the cysteine through the phenylalanine, the CDR3 covers 15 amino acids. The sequence is cut down to CDR3 DNA, 45 bases in frame from base 1. Here V drops 3 bases and J drops 7 bases, and the junction holds 8 bases not matched to any gene. From a lookup of the germline V gene (reference sequence), CDR1 and CDR2 are SEHNR and FQNEAQ.

This TCR was recovered from a woman in her sixties who had recovered from COVID-19. The V gene is TRBV7-9 and the J gene is TRBJ1-4; 7 of the junction bases match TRBD1. Sequenced input: PBMCs or T cells enriched from blood (not recorded which). For the CDR3, the sequence is CASSFGPGGSEKLFF. The DNA is TGTGCCAGCAGCTTCGGTCCAGGGGGGAGTGAAAAACTGTTTTTT.